A selection of T cell receptor beta chains follows, all from one sample in a study of blood T cell repertoires in COVID-19. The assay was immunoSEQ multiplex PCR, and TCRdb's table has in-frame clones only and misses some. The sample includes 150,000 or so clones, roughly 90% seen only once; the top ten take approximately 6.6%. Sequenced: PBMCs or T cells enriched from blood (not recorded which). These TCRs come from a woman in her 50s who had recovered from COVID-19. Both conserved end residues are part of each CDR3. The order of the fields is CDR3 DNA, CDR3 protein, J gene, V gene, clone size, D gene. D genes are given only for firm matches. Size is stated for part of the rows, as once, few or many counts, or as a class when the clone is expanded.

CDR3nt: TGTGCCAGCAGCGTAGTTTCGGTAAACACTGAAGCTTTCTTT; CDR3aa: CASSVVSVNTEAFF; j_gene: TRBJ1-1; v_gene: TRBV9; abundance: once; d_gene: -
CDR3nt: TGTGCCTGGAGTGTAAGCCGACAGAGGAAATACTATGGCTACACCTTC; CDR3aa: CAWSVSRQRKYYGYTF; j_gene: TRBJ1-2; v_gene: TRBV30; abundance: -; d_gene: -
CDR3nt: TGCGCCAGCAGTCAACCGACGACTGGGGGGTCCTACGAGCAGTACTTC; CDR3aa: CASSQPTTGGSYEQYF; j_gene: TRBJ2-7; v_gene: TRBV23-1; abundance: -; d_gene: -
CDR3nt: TGTGCCAGCAGCCAGGCCCACTTGGGGGCGGACAATGAGCAGTTCTTC; CDR3aa: CASSQAHLGADNEQFF; j_gene: TRBJ2-1; v_gene: TRBV4-2; abundance: once; d_gene: -
CDR3nt: TGTGCCAGTAGTTTACGGACTAGCGGCCGTTCGGACGAGCAGTACTTC; CDR3aa: CASSLRTSGRSDEQYF; j_gene: TRBJ2-7; v_gene: TRBV19; abundance: -; d_gene: TRBD2
CDR3nt: TGTGCCAGCAGCTTTACAGGGGAAGCTTTCTTT; CDR3aa: CASSFTGEAFF; j_gene: TRBJ1-1; v_gene: TRBV7-8; abundance: -; d_gene: -
CDR3nt: TGTGCCAGCAGCCCCCGGGGTAGCGGGGGAAAGTACAATGAGCAGTTCTTC; CDR3aa: CASSPRGSGGKYNEQFF; j_gene: TRBJ2-1; v_gene: TRBV7-8; abundance: -; d_gene: TRBD2
CDR3nt: TGTGCCAGCAGCTTATGGACAGGGGGTGGAAACACCATATATTTT; CDR3aa: CASSLWTGGGNTIYF; j_gene: TRBJ1-3; v_gene: TRBV7-2; abundance: once; d_gene: TRBD1
CDR3nt: TGTGCCACCAGAGACGCTTACAGGGGTAACACCATATATTTT; CDR3aa: CATRDAYRGNTIYF; j_gene: TRBJ1-3; v_gene: TRBV6-5; abundance: -; d_gene: TRBD1
CDR3nt: TGTGCCAGCAGCTTACTGGCGGCTAACTATGGCTACACCTTC; CDR3aa: CASSLLAANYGYTF; j_gene: TRBJ1-2; v_gene: TRBV11-2; abundance: -; d_gene: -
CDR3nt: TGTGCCAGCAGCTTTCGACAGGGGGCCACAGATACGCAGTATTTT; CDR3aa: CASSFRQGATDTQYF; j_gene: TRBJ2-3; v_gene: TRBV7-9; abundance: once; d_gene: TRBD1
CDR3nt: TGCGCCAGCAGCTTGGCGGGACAGGGGATAGACTATGGCTACACCTTC; CDR3aa: CASSLAGQGIDYGYTF; j_gene: TRBJ1-2; v_gene: TRBV5-1; abundance: -; d_gene: TRBD1
CDR3nt: TGTGCCAGCAGTGACTCGACAGGGAAAAAGACAGATACGCAGTATTTT; CDR3aa: CASSDSTGKKTDTQYF; j_gene: TRBJ2-3; v_gene: TRBV6-4; abundance: -; d_gene: TRBD1
CDR3nt: TGTGCCAGCAGCGCCCGACAATTTGCAGATACGCAGTATTTT; CDR3aa: CASSARQFADTQYF; j_gene: TRBJ2-3; v_gene: TRBV7-2; abundance: -; d_gene: -
CDR3nt: TGTGCCACCACCCGAGAGGAGGCGGGGGGGCCCTTCACAGATACGCAGTATTTT; CDR3aa: CATTREEAGGPFTDTQYF; j_gene: TRBJ2-3; v_gene: TRBV15; abundance: -; d_gene: TRBD2
CDR3nt: TGTGCCATCAGTGAGGCCGGTGCCTACGAGCAGTACTTC; CDR3aa: CAISEAGAYEQYF; j_gene: TRBJ2-7; v_gene: TRBV10-3; abundance: -; d_gene: -
CDR3nt: TGCGCCAGCAGCTCGGGACAGGGACGAGAGACCCAGTACTTC; CDR3aa: CASSSGQGRETQYF; j_gene: TRBJ2-5; v_gene: TRBV4-3; abundance: -; d_gene: TRBD1
CDR3nt: TGTGCCAGCAGTTTGGCGGGGGTTCAAGAGACCCAGTACTTC; CDR3aa: CASSLAGVQETQYF; j_gene: TRBJ2-5; v_gene: TRBV5-5; abundance: -; d_gene: TRBD2
CDR3nt: TGTGCCACCGCAGGGGTCCAGCCCCAGCATTTT; CDR3aa: CATAGVQPQHF; j_gene: TRBJ1-5; v_gene: TRBV6-5; abundance: -; d_gene: -
CDR3nt: TGTGCCAGCAGCGTTACAGGGGGATGGGACGAGCAGTACTTC; CDR3aa: CASSVTGGWDEQYF; j_gene: TRBJ2-7; v_gene: TRBV9; abundance: -; d_gene: TRBD1
CDR3nt: TGTGCCAGCAGTAAGAGTCCTGGCTCCTACGAGCAGTACTTC; CDR3aa: CASSKSPGSYEQYF; j_gene: TRBJ2-7; v_gene: TRBV27; abundance: -; d_gene: -
CDR3nt: TGTGCCAGCGCCCGGGGGGCCGGAGATACGCAGTATTTT; CDR3aa: CASARGAGDTQYF; j_gene: TRBJ2-3; v_gene: TRBV7-3; abundance: -; d_gene: -
CDR3nt: TGTGCCAGCAGCCTCCGGGTCTCTGCCTATGGCTACACCTTC; CDR3aa: CASSLRVSAYGYTF; j_gene: TRBJ1-2; v_gene: TRBV9; abundance: -; d_gene: -
CDR3nt: TGTGCCAGTAGTATACTCAAGGGGCCCAATTCACCCCTCCACTTT; CDR3aa: CASSILKGPNSPLHF; j_gene: TRBJ1-6; v_gene: TRBV19; abundance: -; d_gene: -
CDR3nt: TGTGCCAGCAGCGTAGGGACTAGCGGGGGCTACAATGAGCAGTTCTTC; CDR3aa: CASSVGTSGGYNEQFF; j_gene: TRBJ2-1; v_gene: TRBV9; abundance: -; d_gene: TRBD2
CDR3nt: TGTGCCAGCTCACCACCGAGCGGGATAACGGGGGAGCAGTACTTC; CDR3aa: CASSPPSGITGEQYF; j_gene: TRBJ2-7; v_gene: TRBV18; abundance: -; d_gene: TRBD2
CDR3nt: TGTGCCAGCAGTGAAAATGTCCTAAGAGGGACTGGGGCTTTCTTT; CDR3aa: CASSENVLRGTGAFF; j_gene: TRBJ1-1; v_gene: TRBV6-1; abundance: -; d_gene: -
CDR3nt: TGTGCCAGCAGCGGATTGGGGGCAACTTACAATGAGCAGTTCTTC; CDR3aa: CASSGLGATYNEQFF; j_gene: TRBJ2-1; v_gene: TRBV5-4; abundance: once; d_gene: -
CDR3nt: TGTGCCAGCAGTGCGGGACAGGGGGCGATTCGGCGCACCGGGGAGCTGTTTTTT; CDR3aa: CASSAGQGAIRRTGELFF; j_gene: TRBJ2-2; v_gene: TRBV6-1; abundance: -; d_gene: TRBD1
CDR3nt: TGTGCCAGCAGCCGACAGGGCTCCAAAAACACCATATATTTT; CDR3aa: CASSRQGSKNTIYF; j_gene: TRBJ1-3; v_gene: TRBV3-1/TRBV3-2; abundance: -; d_gene: TRBD1
CDR3nt: TGTGCCAGCAGTGACAGGGGATATAATTCACCCCTCCACTTT; CDR3aa: CASSDRGYNSPLHF; j_gene: TRBJ1-6; v_gene: TRBV2; abundance: -; d_gene: -